The rows below give T cell receptor beta chains drawn from one sample of a study of radiotherapy plus CTLA-4 blockade in lung cancer. Some clones are missing from TCRdb's copy, which holds only in-frame ones; the method was immunoSEQ multiplex PCR. Among around 72,000 clones listed, 78% were seen once. Sequenced material: peripheral blood, taken from a patient treated with radiotherapy plus ipilimumab. The receptors were sampled from a human donor with non-small cell lung cancer who had a complete response to radiotherapy plus ipilimumab. The CDR3 runs from the conserved cysteine through the conserved F or W. A D gene is named only where the DNA matches it firmly. Size is omitted from some rows. Given values are once, few, many or a class for expanded clones.

size,V,D,J,DNA,CDR3
once,TRBV11-3,-,TRBJ2-1,TGTGCCAGCAGCTTAATCCACAATGAGCAGTTCTTC,CASSLIHNEQFF
few,TRBV2,-,TRBJ1-5,TGTGCCAGCAGTCCCCGGGGCCAGGCGAGAGGGGCCCAGCATTTT,CASSPRGQARGAQHF
-,TRBV29-1,-,TRBJ2-1,TGCAGCGTTGAAGTGTACGGACAATACAATGAGCAGTTCTTC,CSVEVYGQYNEQFF
-,TRBV5-6,TRBD1,TRBJ1-6,TGTGCCAGCAGCTTGCGGACAGGGGATTCACCCCTCCACTTT,CASSLRTGDSPLHF
-,TRBV19,-,TRBJ1-2,TGTGCCAGTACCAATCGGGACCGCGGCTCGAGGTACACCTTC,CASTNRDRGSRYTF
-,TRBV4-3,-,TRBJ1-2,TGCGCCAGCAGCCAAGATCAGGGCTTAGACGGTGGCTACACCTTC,CASSQDQGLDGGYTF
-,TRBV19,TRBD1,TRBJ2-5,TGTGCCAGTCGCCGAGGGACAGGGGTGGAGACCCAGTACTTC,CASRRGTGVETQYF
-,TRBV11-3,TRBD1,TRBJ1-1,TGTGCCAGCAGCTTAAGGCAGGGGGACGTACCTGAAGCTTTCTTT,CASSLRQGDVPEAFF
-,TRBV11-3,TRBD1,TRBJ2-2,TGTGCCAGCAGCTTGGAAGAACGGGACAGGGGGGTCACCGGGGAGCTGTTTTTT,CASSLEERDRGVTGELFF
-,TRBV27,-,TRBJ1-5,TGTGCCAGCAGTTTAGTTTTTGTAACGGGTAGCAATCAGCCCCAGCATTTT,CASSLVFVTGSNQPQHF
-,TRBV9,-,TRBJ2-7,TGTGCCAGCAGCGTAGCCGGGGGAGGCGAGCAGTACTTC,CASSVAGGGEQYF
-,TRBV11-3,-,TRBJ2-3,TGTGCCAGCAGCTTAAGGGAACAGACAGAATTCACAGATACGCAGTATTTT,CASSLREQTEFTDTQYF
-,TRBV7-6,-,TRBJ2-7,TGTGCCAGCAGCTTAGCCTCCAGCGGGCCCTACGAGCAGTACTTC,CASSLASSGPYEQYF
-,TRBV7-2,-,TRBJ1-3,TGTGCCAGCAGCTTAGCGTGGGGCGGAAGCTCTGGAAACACCATATATTTT,CASSLAWGGSSGNTIYF
-,TRBV10-3,-,TRBJ1-1,TGTGCCATCAGTGAGGCTATGGACACTGAAGCTTTCTTT,CAISEAMDTEAFF
-,TRBV2,TRBD2,TRBJ2-7,TGTGCCAGCAGTGACCTAGCGGGGGCCTACTACGAGCAGTACTTC,CASSDLAGAYYEQYF
-,TRBV28,-,TRBJ1-1,TGTGCCAGCAATACAGGGCCTTTGGGTGAAGCTTTCTTT,CASNTGPLGEAFF
-,TRBV7-2,-,TRBJ1-1,TGTGCCAGCAGCTTAGGGAGTCCGGGACCCACGAACACTGAAGCTTTCTTT,CASSLGSPGPTNTEAFF
-,TRBV5-1,TRBD1,TRBJ1-1,TGCGCCAGCAGCACTGGGACAGCTAACACTGAAGCTTTCTTT,CASSTGTANTEAFF
-,TRBV4-1,-,TRBJ1-1,TGCGCCAGCAGCCAAGATAGGAACAGGGCTGAAGCTTTCTTT,CASSQDRNRAEAFF
-,TRBV4-1,-,TRBJ2-1,TGCGCCAGCAGCCAAAACCGGGACTTCCGATACAATGAGCAGTTCTTC,CASSQNRDFRYNEQFF
-,TRBV15,TRBD1,TRBJ1-1,TGTGCCACCAGCAGAGCCGGACAGGTGAACACTGAAGCTTTCTTT,CATSRAGQVNTEAFF
-,TRBV4-2,-,TRBJ2-1,TGTGCCAGCAGCCAAATTAGGGGCGGGACAAGTAACAATGAGCAGTTCTTC,CASSQIRGGTSNNEQFF
-,TRBV4-1,-,TRBJ1-2,TGCGCCAGCAGCCAACCCCGGGCGGGGGGGGTTAGCGATGGCTACACCTTC,CASSQPRAGGVSDGYTF
-,TRBV9,TRBD1,TRBJ2-1,TGTGCCAGCAGCGGCCGGGACAGAAGTTACAATGAGCAGTTCTTC,CASSGRDRSYNEQFF
-,TRBV10-3,TRBD2,TRBJ2-1,TGTGCCATCAGGGACTCACTAGCGGACTCCTACAATGAGCAGTTCTTC,CAIRDSLADSYNEQFF
-,TRBV5-1,TRBD2,TRBJ2-1,TGCGCCAGCAGCTTTGCCCCGGGAGGCCCGGATGAGCAGTTCTTC,CASSFAPGGPDEQFF
-,TRBV27,TRBD1,TRBJ2-5,TGTGCCAGCAAACTAGGGACAGCCTGGGAGACCCAGTACTTC,CASKLGTAWETQYF
-,TRBV19,-,TRBJ2-6,TGTGCCACCCGGGTGGCGGCGATCTCTGGGGCCAACGTCCTGACTTTC,CATRVAAISGANVLTF
-,TRBV4-3,TRBD2,TRBJ2-1,TGCGCCAGCAGCCAAGATCTATCTAGCGGGAGCGCCTATGAGCAGTTCTTC,CASSQDLSSGSAYEQFF
-,TRBV19,-,TRBJ1-1,TGTGCCAGTAGCAAAATAGAAGTCCAGAACACTGAAGCTTTCTTT,CASSKIEVQNTEAFF
-,TRBV5-4,TRBD1,TRBJ1-2,TGTGCCAGCAGCAAGGACAGGGTGGAATCCCATGGCTACACCTTC,CASSKDRVESHGYTF
-,TRBV5-6,-,TRBJ1-5,TGTGCCAGCAGCTTCCGGGGGTATCAGCCCCAGCATTTT,CASSFRGYQPQHF
-,TRBV5-5,-,TRBJ1-2,TGTGCCAGCAGCTTGGAAGGGCGCGGGGTCTACACCTTC,CASSLEGRGVYTF
-,TRBV6-5,-,TRBJ2-2,TGTGCCAGCAGTTACTATGAATCCGGGGAGCTGTTTTTT,CASSYYESGELFF
-,TRBV6-4,-,TRBJ1-1,TGTGCCAGCAGTGACACGGATAAGAACACTGAAGCTTTCTTT,CASSDTDKNTEAFF
-,TRBV7-9,-,TRBJ1-2,TGTGCCAGCAGCTTAGGAACTGGGTATGGCTACACCTTC,CASSLGTGYGYTF
few,TRBV6-5,-,TRBJ2-4,TGTGCCAGCAAGCACACTTCAAACATTCAGTACTTC,CASKHTSNIQYF
-,TRBV29-1,TRBD2,TRBJ2-1,TGCAGCGCCGGTAAGGCTAGCGGCAATGAGCAGTTCTTC,CSAGKASGNEQFF
-,TRBV6-1,-,TRBJ2-3,TGTGCCAGCAGTGGGAAGAGGAGGCCGGGGGGCACAGATACGCAGTATTTT,CASSGKRRPGGTDTQYF
-,TRBV7-6,TRBD1,TRBJ2-7,TGTGCCAGCAGCCAATCCCCACAGGGGTCCTACGAGCAGTACTTC,CASSQSPQGSYEQYF
-,TRBV30,-,TRBJ1-4,TGTGCCTGGAGTAAGGGCCAGGGGATCTTCGGAACTAATGAAAAACTGTTTTTT,CAWSKGQGIFGTNEKLFF
-,TRBV11-3,-,TRBJ2-3,TGTGCCAGCAGCAGGGACGGCGCAGATACGCAGTATTTT,CASSRDGADTQYF
-,TRBV5-1,TRBD1,TRBJ1-2,TGCGCCTCGACCTGGGGGGGGGACAGGGCAGGCGGCTACACCTTC,CASTWGGDRAGGYTF
-,TRBV29-1,TRBD2,TRBJ2-1,TGCAGCGTCCTCGGGGGGGCGTCTTGGCAGTTCTTC,CSVLGGASWQFF
-,TRBV9,TRBD1,TRBJ1-1,TGTGCCAGCAGCGTAGGGACAGGCCGGGTCACTGAAGCTTTCTTT,CASSVGTGRVTEAFF
-,TRBV6-5,-,TRBJ1-4,TGTGCCAGCAGTTACTCGAACCGGGAACAAGAAAAACTGTTTTTT,CASSYSNREQEKLFF
-,TRBV6-5,-,TRBJ2-6,TGTGCCAGCAGTTACTCAGGGGACTCTGGGGCCAACGTCCTGACTTTC,CASSYSGDSGANVLTF
-,TRBV4-3,TRBD1,TRBJ2-6,TGCGCCAGCAGCCAAGATACAGGGGGCTTTGGGGCCAACGCCCTGACTTTC,CASSQDTGGFGANALTF
few,TRBV6-5,-,TRBJ1-4,TGTGCCAGCAAGGGGATCTGGGGTGAAAAACTGTTTTTT,CASKGIWGEKLFF
-,TRBV7-8,-,TRBJ2-5,TGTGCCAGCAGCTTAGGGAGGGTGGCCCAGTACTTC,CASSLGRVAQYF
-,TRBV6-5,-,TRBJ1-5,TGTGCCAGCAGTTCCCCCCCCCGACAGCACAATCAGCCCCAGCATTTT,CASSSPPRQHNQPQHF
-,TRBV7-9,-,TRBJ1-2,TGTGCCAGCAGCTCCGGGACACTCTATGGCTACACCTTC,CASSSGTLYGYTF